This paragraph covers one TCR beta chain sequence. This sample is part of a study of preoperative IRX-2 immunotherapy in early breast cancer. The treatment was: preoperative locoregional IRX-2 cytokine immunotherapy. Preoperative locoregional IRX-2 cytokine immunotherapy was tested in the phase Ib source study. Sequencing was performed with immunoSEQ multiplex PCR; in TCRdb, only in-frame clones are kept and a portion is missing. The table has 35,000 to 50,000 clones, about 95% seen once. Looked up from germline, CDR1 is SGHAT and CDR2 is FQNNGV. This CDR3 contains 15 residues. V lost 4 bases and J lost 1, with 11 bases in between.

The sample consisted of tumor tissue, taken after IRX-2 immunotherapy. This chain joins TRBV11-2 and TRBJ1-5; D not resolved. This clonotype was obtained from a human donor with breast cancer. CDR3 protein: CASSSDGSSNQPQHF. CDR3 coding DNA: TGTGCCAGCAGCTCGGACGGGTCGAGCAATCAGCCCCAGCATTTT.